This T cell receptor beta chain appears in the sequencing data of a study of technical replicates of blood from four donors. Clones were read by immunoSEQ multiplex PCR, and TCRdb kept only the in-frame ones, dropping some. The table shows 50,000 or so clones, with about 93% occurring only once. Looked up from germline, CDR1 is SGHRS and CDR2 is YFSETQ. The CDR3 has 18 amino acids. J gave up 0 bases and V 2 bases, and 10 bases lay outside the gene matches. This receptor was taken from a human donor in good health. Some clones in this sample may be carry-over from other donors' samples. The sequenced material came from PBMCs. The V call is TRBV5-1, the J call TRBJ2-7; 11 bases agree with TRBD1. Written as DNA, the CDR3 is TGCGCCAGCAGCTTAACCCTTTCCGGGACAGGGGGCTCCTACGAGCAGTACTTC. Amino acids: CASSLTLSGTGGSYEQYF.